Listed here are 16 T cell receptor beta chains from one sample, sequenced in a study of cytomegalovirus exposure and HLA in healthy donors. This PCR relied on a set of 60 Vbeta primers and 13 Jbeta primers. Produced via immunoSEQ multiplex PCR; TCRdb's table is partial and in-frame only. This sample yields over 110,000 clones, of which approximately 78% are seen a single time; around 2.9% belongs to the top ten. The material sequenced was PBMCs. Receptors were obtained from a female donor in good health and CMV-seronegative.

The chain couples TRBV6-5 to TRBJ1-6; D is possibly TRBD1 (6 bases). Germline-derived CDR1 and CDR2 are MNHEY and SVGAGI. The CDR3 is made up of 16 amino acids. The V end was cut by 2 bases, the J end by 0 bases, with 8 bases between. The CDR3 bases are TGTGCCAGCAGTTACGGCAGGGGCTCCTATAATTCACCCCTCCACTTT. Encoded protein: CASSYGRGSYNSPLHF.

There are a few counts of this clone. The chain has TRBV18 and TRBJ1-5, with D uncertain. The CDR3 covers 14 residues. V lost 6 bases to trimming and J lost 4 bases, with 13 bases between them. CDR1 is KGHSH, CDR2 LQKENI, per germline. The chain's CDR3 is CASSRVGDNQPQHF. The CDR3 DNA is TGTGCCAGCTCTCGAGTCGGGGATAATCAGCCCCAGCATTTT.

This sequence joins TRBV30 and TRBJ2-1, with a tentative D call TRBD2 (6 bases). Per the germline V gene, CDR1 is GTSNPN and CDR2 is SVGIG (reference sequence). The CDR3 consists of 15 residues. V dropped 4 bases and J dropped 7 bases, with 20 bases sitting between them. CDR3 protein: CAWTPWTTTRNEQFF. The CDR3 DNA sequence: TGTGCCTGGACTCCTTGGACCACGACTAGGAATGAGCAGTTCTTC. Full variable domain (rest looked up from reference TRBV30 and TRBJ2-1): SQTIHQWPATLVQPVGSPLSLECTVEGTSNPNLYWYRQAAGRGLQLLFYSVGIGQISSEVPQNLSASRPQDRQFILSSKKLLLSDSGFYLCAWTPWTTTRNEQFFGPGTRLTVL.

This clone was found a few times. The V gene is TRBV6-6, the J gene TRBJ2-7; 13 nucleotides match TRBD2. The CDR3 runs 14 residues. The V gene's germline CDR1 is MNHNY and CDR2 SVGAGI (reference sequence). J gave up 5 bases and V 6 bases, and 4 bases lay outside the gene matches. This CDR3 is CASRTSGRYHEQYF. The CDR3 DNA reads TGTGCCAGCAGGACTAGCGGGAGGTACCACGAGCAGTACTTC.

This chain joins TRBV28 and TRBJ1-4; D not certain. The CDR3 spans 14 residues. Germline V gene data show CDR1 as MDHEN and CDR2 as SYDVKM. Trimming took 4 bases from V and 4 from J, leaving 10 bases between them. The CDR3 DNA is TGTGCCAGCAGTTCAAGCCATCTTAATGAAAAACTGTTTTTT. Residues: CASSSSHLNEKLFF.

This chain joins TRBV29-1 and TRBJ1-2; 7 bases align to TRBD1. Per germline, CDR1 SQVTM and CDR2 ANQGSEA. With 5 bases clipped from V and 1 base from J, the junction kept 4 bases outside the gene matches. This CDR3 comprises 13 residues. As DNA, the CDR3 is TGCAGCGTTTCAGGGGGACTTAACTATGGCTACACCTTC. The encoded protein is CSVSGGLNYGYTF.

The chain has TRBV7-9 and TRBJ2-1; the match to TRBD1 covers 8 bases. CDR3 length: 15 amino acids. Germline lookup yields CDR1 SEHNR and CDR2 FQNEAQ (reference sequence). V trimming: 8 bases; J trimming: 6 bases; junction bases outside the gene matches: 12. The CDR3 region has the DNA TGTGCCAGCGCTATATTGGACAGGGTCGTCAATGAGCAGTTCTTC. It encodes CASAILDRVVNEQFF.

This clone was seen a handful of times. The chain is built from TRBV6-5 and TRBJ1-1, with D possibly TRBD1 on 6 matching bases. Germline V gene sequence: CDR1 MNHEY, CDR2 SVGAGI. With 4 bases removed from V and 5 bases from J, the gap between germline ends came to 14 bases. The CDR3 has 14 amino acids. CDR3 protein: CASSSYREKTEAFF. CDR3 nucleotides: TGTGCCAGCAGTTCCTACAGGGAAAAGACTGAAGCTTTCTTT.

This clone was picked up one time. The genes are TRBV27 and TRBJ2-2; TRBD1 is a possible D gene (7 bases). The germline V gene encodes CDR1 MNHEY and CDR2 SMNVEV (reference sequence). V shed 0 bases and J shed 4 bases, with 15 bases lying between them. The CDR3 spans 17 residues. In nucleotides, the CDR3 is TGTGCCAGCAGTTTATCCCGCGCGCAGGGGGGCACCGGGGAGCTGTTTTTT. Its translation: CASSLSRAQGGTGELFF.

V usage is TRBV4-2 and J usage is TRBJ2-3; 8 bases are shared with TRBD2. The V gene end was trimmed by 0 bases and the J gene end by 4 bases; junction bases not matched to a gene: 3. In germline, CDR1 is LGHNA, CDR2 YNFKEQ. This CDR3 region has 15 residues. CDR3 DNA: TGTGCCAGCAGCCAAGAGACTAGCGTGGCAGATACGCAGTATTTT. Translation gives CASSQETSVADTQYF.

The V call is TRBV28, the J call TRBJ1-6; 8 positions agree with TRBD1. Germline trimming cut 1 base from V and 8 bases from J; bases unmatched to any gene: 13. This CDR3 has 18 residues. CDR1 is MDHEN and CDR2 is SYDVKM in the germline V gene. The CDR3 DNA follows: TGTGCCAGCAGTTTATCGGGACAGGTCCTTCGCCTTGATTCACCCCTCCACTTT. Encoded protein: CASSLSGQVLRLDSPLHF.

The chain carries TRBV11-2 and TRBJ2-7, with D possibly matching TRBD2 (5 bases). The CDR3 consists of 12 residues. The V and J ends lost 5 bases and 7 bases respectively, with 12 bases between them. The germline CDR1 and CDR2 sequences are SGHAT and FQNNGV. The chain's CDR3 is CASSRLLGEQYF. In DNA form, the CDR3 reads TGTGCCAGCAGCCGACTATTGGGGGAGCAGTACTTC.

The chain combines TRBV7-9 with TRBJ2-3, with 14 bases matching TRBD2. This CDR3 is built from 17 residues. Germline V gene lookup returns CDR1 SEHNR and CDR2 FQNEAQ (reference sequence). V shed 5 bases, J shed 3 bases, and the junction held 7 bases outside the gene matches. CDR3 residues: CASSRTSGGITTDTQYF. The CDR3 DNA follows: TGTGCCAGCAGCAGGACTAGCGGGGGGATCACGACAGATACGCAGTATTTT.

The chain combines TRBV30 with TRBJ1-2; TRBD1 matches 7 bases. CDR3 length: 16 amino acids. Looked up from germline, CDR1 is GTSNPN and CDR2 is SVGIG (reference sequence). With V trimmed by 2 bases and J by 5 bases, 14 bases remained unmatched. The CDR3 coding sequence is TGTGCCTGGAGTATTAAGGGGGCGCGTAGTAATTATGGCTACACCTTC. This sequence encodes CAWSIKGARSNYGYTF. The full variable domain, in which reference TRBV30 and TRBJ1-2 provide the parts outside the CDR3, is SQTIHQWPATLVQPVGSPLSLECTVEGTSNPNLYWYRQAAGRGLQLLFYSVGIGQISSEVPQNLSASRPQDRQFILSSKKLLLSDSGFYLCAWSIKGARSNYGYTFGSGTRLTVV.

This sequence joins TRBV15 and TRBJ2-2, with D perhaps TRBD2 (6 bases). The CDR3 loop spans 15 amino acids. Germline CDR1 is LNHNV and CDR2 is YYDKDF (reference sequence). V gave up 7 bases and J gave up 0 bases, with 12 bases separating them. CDR3 region: CATTGGVTNTGELFF. CDR3 DNA sequence: TGTGCCACCACCGGCGGGGTTACGAACACCGGGGAGCTGTTTTTT.

The chain uses TRBV6-6 and TRBJ1-2, with D tentatively TRBD1 (6 bases). The CDR3 sequence is 15 residues long. Germline CDR1 reads MNHNY; CDR2 reads SVGAGI (reference sequence). V was pared by 6 bases and J by 8 bases, with 22 bases between. CDR3 coding DNA: TGTGCCAGCAGCCAAACCTTGGGACAATTTTGGGGCTACACCTTC. It codes for CASSQTLGQFWGYTF.